Presented here are 3 T cell receptor beta chains from one specimen sequenced in a study of early T cells in non-severe SARS-CoV-2 infection. From the 5' RACE reads, TCRdb called clonotypes with MiXCR, one entry per CDR3 protein. The table includes 85,000 to 100,000 distinct CDR3 sequences, less than 15% detected once. The sequenced sample was whole blood. Receptors were obtained from an adult who was a healthcare worker with PCR-confirmed SARS-CoV-2 infection or an uninfected control (not recorded which).

The sample holds many counts of this clonotype. The rearrangement links TRBV29-1 to TRBJ2-1, with D perhaps TRBD1 or TRBD2 (5 bases each). There are 10 residues in the CDR3. CDR1 is SQVTM, CDR2 ANQGSEA, per germline. Trimming pared 7 bases from V and 9 bases from J, leaving 10 bases between. CDR3 residues: CSGGIREQFF. The DNA of the CDR3 is TGCAGCGGGGGGATTCGTGAGCAGTTCTTC.

This clonotype was counted many times. The chain has TRBV27 and TRBJ1-1, with D uncertain. This CDR3 comprises 14 residues. From germline, CDR1 is MNHEY and CDR2 SMNVEV (reference sequence). V was clipped by 5 bases and J by 3 bases, with 13 bases between them. The CDR3, as DNA: TGTGCCAGCAGTCCCCTCAGGCGCGACACTGAAGCTTTCTTT. Translated, it gives CASSPLRRDTEAFF.

The V gene is TRBV27, the J gene TRBJ1-5; D is uncertain. Trimming took off 5 bases at V and 0 bases at J, with 11 bases between the two ends. The germline V gene encodes CDR1 MNHEY and CDR2 SMNVEV (reference sequence). The CDR3 has 15 residues. The CDR3 DNA follows: TGTGCCAGCAGTCCCGAGATTGGTAGCAATCAGCCCCAGCATTTT. It encodes CASSPEIGSNQPQHF.